The clone carrying this T cell receptor beta chain has at least ten counts. UMIs and a universal primer site were added when TCR cDNA was made by 5'RACE template switching. TCRdb re-derived calls from the 5' RACE reads in MiXCR, one entry per CDR3 protein. The sample carries about 310,000 distinct CDR3 sequences, 3.6% recorded once. This entry belongs to a study of T cells after yellow fever vaccination. The CDR3 totals 17 residues. Per the germline V gene, CDR1 is MNHNY and CDR2 is SVGAGI (reference sequence). Unmatched junction bases numbered 15, after V lost 6 bases and J lost 6 bases. V and J are TRBV6-6 and TRBJ2-2; 8 bases line up with TRBD1. The receptor's source is a man between 18 and 29 years old who received the YFV17D yellow fever vaccine. Sequencing used PBMCs, obtained on the day of the yellow fever booster vaccination. The CDR3 DNA is TGTGCCAGCAGCAAGACAGGGGATGGGTTCGAAGCCGGGGAGCTGTTTTTT. Translating it yields CASSKTGDGFEAGELFF.